A single sample is the source of the 23 T cell receptor beta chains below, sequenced in a study of CXCR3-negative and CXCR3-positive naive CD8 T cells. The study, taken as a whole, reports: For CXCR3-positive naive cells, TRB CDR3s were more hydrophobic than those of CXCR3-negative naive cells.

It was by 5' RACE with UMI labels that the TRB cDNA libraries were prepared. TCRdb re-called the 5' RACE reads; every CDR3 protein appears as one record, without DNA. Its table records about 120,000 distinct CDR3 sequences. These receptors have no identified antigens. Sequencing input: naive CXCR3+ CD8+ T cells from blood. Indicated subset: CD45RO-CCR7+CD27+CD95- naive CD8+ T cells expressing CXCR3 (TNR3+). The receptors derive from a human donor in good health. Some clones in this sample may be carry-over from other donors' samples.

The rearrangement uses TRBV7-7 and TRBJ2-1; TCRdb calls TRBD2, which cannot be checked without DNA. There are 17 residues in the CDR3. Germline values: CDR1 SSHAT, CDR2 FNYEAQ (reference sequence). This CDR3 reads CASSPRWASGGGNEQFF.

This chain links TRBV12-3 or TRBV12-4 with TRBJ2-7. This CDR3 contains 13 residues. The CDR3 protein is CASSPGGADEQYF.

The chain recombines TRBV28 with TRBJ2-7; the TCRdb D gene call, TRBD2, has no DNA to confirm it. CDR3 length: 14 amino acids. The germline gives CDR1 MDHEN, CDR2 SYDVKM. Here the CDR3 reads CASSIRLVPYEQYF.

The rearrangement uses TRBV7-9 and TRBJ2-7; lacking DNA, the TRBD1 call made by TCRdb goes unchecked. The CDR3 totals 12 residues. Germline lookup yields CDR1 SEHNR and CDR2 FQNEAQ (reference sequence). The CDR3 region is CASRTGGELQYF. The complete variable domain, with remaining parts taken from reference TRBV7-9 and TRBJ2-7, reads DTGVSQNPRHKITKRGQNVTFRCDPISEHNRLYWYRQTLGQGPEFLTYFQNEAQLEKSRLLSDRFSAERPKGSFSTLEIQRTEQGDSAMYLCASRTGGELQYFGPGTRLTVT.

This sequence joins TRBV23-1 and TRBJ2-7; as DNA is missing, the TRBD2 call by TCRdb cannot be tested. TRBV23-1 is an open reading frame whose function is uncertain. This CDR3 has 16 residues. The CDR3 sequence: CASSHRRAAGSYEQYF.

The rearrangement joins TRBV7-9 to TRBJ1-4; there is no DNA to check the TCRdb D call of TRBD1. CDR1 is SEHNR and CDR2 is FQNEAQ in the germline V gene (reference sequence). CDR3 length equals 15 residues. The chain's CDR3 is CASSSRDGINEKLFF.

The chain recombines TRBV21-1 with TRBJ2-7; absent DNA, TCRdb's TRBD1 call cannot be checked. TRBV21-1 is a known pseudogene. The CDR3 runs to 17 residues. CDR3 region: CASSKARDSLTSYEQYF.

The V gene is TRBV7-9, the J gene TRBJ1-1. The CDR3 length is 14 residues. Per germline, CDR1 SEHNR and CDR2 FQNEAQ (reference sequence). The CDR3 reads CASSWIETNTEAFF.

The CDR3 region is CAIQSTGATFSYNEQFF. The chain carries TRBV12-1 and TRBJ2-1; TCRdb outputs TRBD1, but without DNA this stays unchecked. TRBV12-1 is shown as a pseudogene. The CDR3 runs 17 residues.

The gene calls are TRBV7-9 and TRBJ2-1; the TCRdb D gene call, TRBD1, has no DNA to confirm it. CDR1 and CDR2 (germline): SEHNR, FQNEAQ (reference sequence). CDR3 length equals 18 residues. This chain's CDR3 is CASSQPPTPERPYNEQFF.

The chain links TRBV19 to TRBJ2-7; with no DNA, the TCRdb D assignment of TRBD1 cannot be verified. Germline-derived CDR1 and CDR2 are LNHDA and SQIVND (reference sequence). CDR3 length: 14 residues. The CDR3 protein is CASSPGISPYEQYF.

The rearrangement links TRBV7-9 to TRBJ1-4. The CDR3 is made up of 16 amino acids. Germline assignment: CDR1 SEHNR and CDR2 FQNEAQ (reference sequence). The CDR3 sequence: CASSLEPMGSSEKLFF. The full variable domain, with the rest looked up from reference TRBV7-9 and TRBJ1-4, is DTGVSQNPRHKITKRGQNVTFRCDPISEHNRLYWYRQTLGQGPEFLTYFQNEAQLEKSRLLSDRFSAERPKGSFSTLEIQRTEQGDSAMYLCASSLEPMGSSEKLFFGSGTQLSVL.

The rearrangement links TRBV28 to TRBJ2-7; with no DNA, the TCRdb D assignment of TRBD1 cannot be verified. This CDR3 is 14 amino acids long. Germline CDR1 and CDR2: MDHEN and SYDVKM. This CDR3 reads CASSLSGQTYEQYF.

The chain uses TRBV29-1 and TRBJ2-5. The germline gives CDR1 SQVTM, CDR2 ANQGSEA. This CDR3 region has 11 residues. CDR3 region: CSVEVTGAQYF.

V usage is TRBV12-3 or TRBV12-4 and J usage is TRBJ2-3. This CDR3 is 14 amino acids long. CDR3 residues: CASSLMFPTDTQYF.

The rearrangement links TRBV6-2 or TRBV6-3 to TRBJ2-2; TCRdb names TRBD1, which stays unverified in the absence of DNA. The CDR3 covers 15 residues. Germline-derived CDR1 and CDR2 are MNHEY and SVGEGT. CDR3 sequence: CASSYSKRGTGELFF.

CDR3 sequence reads: CASSRDQLGETQYF. The chain recombines TRBV7-7 with TRBJ2-5; the D gene TCRdb calls, TRBD1, cannot be checked with no DNA. The CDR3 runs 14 residues. Germline loops: CDR1 SSHAT, CDR2 FNYEAQ (reference sequence).

V usage is TRBV12-3 or TRBV12-4 and J usage is TRBJ2-2; TCRdb names TRBD1, which stays unverified in the absence of DNA. The CDR3 runs to 14 residues. The CDR3 loop is CASSARTGTGELFF.

V and J are TRBV2 and TRBJ2-1; the D call from TCRdb, TRBD1, cannot be confirmed without DNA. Germline loops: CDR1 SNHLY, CDR2 FYNNEI. CDR3 length: 18 amino acids. The CDR3 sequence is CASSAPQGQAGPYNEQFF.

J is TRBJ2-7 and V is TRBV4-2; TCRdb reports TRBD2, a call that lacks DNA to check it against. This CDR3 is built from 16 residues. Germline V gene lookup returns CDR1 LGHNA and CDR2 YNFKEQ. The CDR3 here is CASSQEKLAGGSDQYF.

The rearrangement links TRBV15 to TRBJ2-3; the D call of TRBD2 rests on TCRdb alone, since no DNA is present to check it. CDR1 and CDR2 from the germline V gene are LNHNV and YYDKDF (reference sequence). The CDR3 totals 20 residues. The CDR3 is CATSRDPAGTSGGMGDTQYF.

The chain has TRBV28 and TRBJ1-4. CDR3 size: 20 residues. Germline V gives CDR1 MDHEN, CDR2 SYDVKM. The CDR3 loop is CASSLLVARQFEATNEKLFF.

This chain links TRBV5-5 with TRBJ2-5; the D gene TCRdb calls, TRBD2, cannot be checked with no DNA. The germline CDR1 and CDR2 sequences are SGHKS and YYEKEE (reference sequence). CDR3 size: 15 residues. Here the CDR3 reads CASSTSGNNQETQYF. Combining the CDR3 with reference TRBV5-5 and TRBJ2-5 gives the whole variable domain DAGVTQSPTHLIKTRGQQVTLRCSPISGHKSVSWYQQVLGQGPQFIFQYYEKEERGRGNFPDRFSARQFPNYSSELNVNALLLGDSALYLCASSTSGNNQETQYFGPGTRLLVL.